This T cell receptor (beta chain) is from a study of cytomegalovirus exposure and HLA in healthy donors. Primers included in the PCR were 60 Vbeta and 13 Jbeta primers. This table comes from immunoSEQ multiplex PCR, and its TCRdb copy is limited to in-frame clones, with some not included. Of over 100,000 clones in the sample, 74% were seen once. Only a few counts were recorded for this clone. Germline CDR1 SNHLY, CDR2 FYNNEI. With 7 bases removed from V and 4 bases from J, the gap between germline ends came to 13 bases. The CDR3 length is 13 residues. Sequenced input: PBMCs. This TCR derives from a young man in good health and CMV-seropositive. The chain joins TRBV2 to TRBJ1-1; perhaps TRBD1 as D (6 bases). The CDR3 nucleotides read TGTGCCAGCAACAGGGAGACCGCCACTGAAGCTTTCTTT. Its translation: CASNRETATEAFF.